This T cell receptor beta chain was found in a study of blood T cell repertoires in COVID-19. The overall study: Sample material is recorded as cDNA or gDNA derived from T cells, B-cell-depleted T cells, or PBMCs.

This CDR3 has 16 amino acids. Germline CDR1 is LGHDT and CDR2 is YNNKEL (reference sequence). Trimming took off 1 base at V and 5 bases at J, with 15 bases between the two ends. Authors' data handling: Amplification with reference gene primers provided the estimates of nucleated cell counts. Here immunoSEQ multiplex PCR was the method, and the copy in TCRdb shows in-frame clones only, minus some. That table gives V, J and clone size, and the DNA gave D and trimming. The table shows 130,000 to 150,000 clones, with around nine tenths occurring only once. The clonotype originates from a young woman with acute COVID-19. The chain uses TRBV3-1 (or the pseudogene TRBV3-2) and TRBJ1-5; perhaps TRBD1 as D (6 bases). Input material: PBMCs or T cells enriched from blood (not recorded which). CDR3 in amino acids: CASSQGHGGRDQPQHF. The CDR3 DNA reads TGTGCCAGCAGCCAAGGACACGGGGGGCGGGATCAGCCCCAGCATTTT.